This T cell receptor (beta chain) is drawn from a study of cytotoxic CD8 clonotypes in ibrutinib-treated CLL. Findings of the study overall: Sustained-remission patients were sampled at one set of times and progressing patients at different ones.

Germline V gene sequence: CDR1 GTSNPN, CDR2 SVGIG (reference sequence). Trimming pared 0 bases from V and 1 base from J, leaving 1 base between. This CDR3 comprises 11 residues. Libraries were prepared by immunoSEQ multiplex PCR; TCRdb keeps only in-frame clonotypes and omits some of them. Here the sample spans about 72,000 clones, around 68% being singletons. Points on this clone: Its cognate antigen is unknown.

Sequencing used PBMCs, obtained after 12 months of ibrutinib treatment. V usage is TRBV30 and J usage is TRBJ2-7, with no clear D. This sequence was found in a human donor with chronic lymphocytic leukemia. Here the CDR3 reads CAWSVSYEQYF. The CDR3 nucleotides read TGTGCCTGGAGTGTTTCCTACGAGCAGTACTTC.